This T cell receptor (beta chain) derives from a study of T-cell reconstitution after alpha-beta-depleted transplantation in children. The TCRbeta library incorporated unique molecular identifiers. TCRdb recomputed calls from the PCR reads with MiXCR, one row per CDR3 protein. The data hold hundreds of thousands of distinct CDR3 sequences, with under 15% observed a single time. Trimming removed 4 bases at V and 6 bases at J, with 16 bases between. Germline CDR1 and CDR2: LGHNA and YSLEER. This CDR3 is 14 amino acids long. This clonotype was seen only a few times. Here the sequenced sample was PBMCs, mostly from graft donor cells, taken 360 days after TCRalphabeta/CD19-depleted stem cell transplant. The sequence was collected from a male patient aged 10 to 17 who had a stem cell transplant for acute myeloid leukemia, so the T cells may come from the graft donor. The V gene is TRBV4-3, the J gene TRBJ2-7; D uncertain. The CDR3 region is CASSPFSLGGEQYF. DNA for the CDR3: TGCGCCAGCAGCCCCTTCAGCCTGGGTGGCGAGCAGTACTTC.